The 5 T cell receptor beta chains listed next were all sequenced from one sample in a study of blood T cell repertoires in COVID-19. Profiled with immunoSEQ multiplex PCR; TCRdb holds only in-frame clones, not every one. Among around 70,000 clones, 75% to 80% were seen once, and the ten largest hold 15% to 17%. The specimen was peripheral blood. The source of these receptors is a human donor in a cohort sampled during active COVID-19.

The CDR3 here is CASSLEVDTHLHF. The CDR3, as DNA: TGTGCCAGCAGCTTAGAAGTGGACACCCATCTCCACTTT. V usage is TRBV7-2 and J usage is TRBJ1-6, with D tentatively TRBD1 (5 bases). CDR1 is SGHTA and CDR2 is FQGNSA in the germline V gene. Trimming took off 1 base at V and 16 bases at J, with 14 bases between the two ends. CDR3 size: 13 residues. Combining the CDR3 with reference TRBV7-2 and TRBJ1-6 gives the whole variable domain GAGVSQSPSNKVTEKGKDVELRCDPISGHTALYWYRQSLGQGLEFLIYFQGNSAPDKSGLPSDRFSAERTGGSVSTLTIQRTQQEDSAVYLCASSLEVDTHLHFGNGTRLTVT.

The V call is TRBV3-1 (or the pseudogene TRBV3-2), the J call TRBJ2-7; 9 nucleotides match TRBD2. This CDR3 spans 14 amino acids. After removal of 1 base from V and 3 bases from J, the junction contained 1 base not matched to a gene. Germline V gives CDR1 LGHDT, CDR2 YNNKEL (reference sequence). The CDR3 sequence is CASSQVAGDYEQYF. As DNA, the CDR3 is TGTGCCAGCAGCCAAGTAGCGGGAGACTACGAGCAGTACTTC.

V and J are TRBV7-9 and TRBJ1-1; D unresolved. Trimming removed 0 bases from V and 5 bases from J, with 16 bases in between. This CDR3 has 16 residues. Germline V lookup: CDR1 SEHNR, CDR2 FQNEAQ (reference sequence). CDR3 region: CASSLAPSQVTTEAFF. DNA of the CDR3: TGTGCCAGCAGCTTAGCCCCGTCCCAGGTAACGACTGAAGCTTTCTTT.

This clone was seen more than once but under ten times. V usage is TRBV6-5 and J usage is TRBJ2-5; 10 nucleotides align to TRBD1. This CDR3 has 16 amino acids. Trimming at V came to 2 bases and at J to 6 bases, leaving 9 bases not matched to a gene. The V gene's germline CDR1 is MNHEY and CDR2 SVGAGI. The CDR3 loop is CASSYAPGTGAKTQYF. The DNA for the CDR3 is TGTGCCAGCAGTTACGCCCCCGGGACAGGGGCTAAGACCCAGTACTTC.

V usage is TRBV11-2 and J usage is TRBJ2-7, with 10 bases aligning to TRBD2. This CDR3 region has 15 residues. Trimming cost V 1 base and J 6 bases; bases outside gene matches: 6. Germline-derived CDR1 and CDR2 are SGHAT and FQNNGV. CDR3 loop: CASSLGASGRTEQYF. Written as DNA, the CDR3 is TGTGCCAGCAGCTTAGGGGCTAGCGGGAGAACCGAGCAGTACTTC.